The source of this T cell receptor beta chain is a study of blood T cell repertoires in COVID-19. Across the study: Researchers got acute and convalescent COVID-19 samples from the United States, Italy and Spain. The cDNA or gDNA used as material had been derived from T cells, B-cell-depleted T cells, or PBMCs.

The CDR3 is 14 amino acids. Germline values: CDR1 SGDLS, CDR2 YYNGEE. V shed 3 bases, J shed 10 bases, and the junction held 6 bases outside the gene matches. Per the original methods: Nucleated cell counts were estimated from reference gene primer amplification. Data came from immunoSEQ multiplex PCR; TCRdb stores just in-frame clones and leaves some out. V and J calls and clone size are given by that table; D and trimming were obtained from the DNA. The sample carries around 190,000 clones, roughly four fifths recorded once. This clone was seen once. The chain uses TRBV9 and TRBJ1-6, with 8 bases fitting TRBD1. The receptor was isolated from a human donor in a cohort sampled during active COVID-19. The specimen was peripheral blood. The CDR3 nucleotides are TGTGCCAGCAGCGGCTGGGACAGGCAATCACCCCTCCACTTT. Protein: CASSGWDRQSPLHF.